This record covers a single T cell receptor (beta chain). The protocol was immunoSEQ multiplex PCR, while the TCRdb copy is restricted to in-frame clones and leaves out a portion. The sample includes 55,000 to 80,000 clones, over 85% of them seen just once. CDR3 size: 15 residues. V gave up 3 bases and J gave up 3 bases, with 14 bases separating them. Germline CDR1 SGHTA, CDR2 FQGNSA. This sample is part of a study of control samples from healthy donors and cancer patients. The sequence was collected from a man between 60 and 70 years old with colorectal cancer. The sample taken for sequencing was PBMCs. The chain joins TRBV7-2 to TRBJ1-2, with D unresolved. The CDR3 DNA reads as TGTGCCAGCAGCTTGTTCGAGAGTCAGGACTATGGCTACACCTTC. It codes for CASSLFESQDYGYTF.